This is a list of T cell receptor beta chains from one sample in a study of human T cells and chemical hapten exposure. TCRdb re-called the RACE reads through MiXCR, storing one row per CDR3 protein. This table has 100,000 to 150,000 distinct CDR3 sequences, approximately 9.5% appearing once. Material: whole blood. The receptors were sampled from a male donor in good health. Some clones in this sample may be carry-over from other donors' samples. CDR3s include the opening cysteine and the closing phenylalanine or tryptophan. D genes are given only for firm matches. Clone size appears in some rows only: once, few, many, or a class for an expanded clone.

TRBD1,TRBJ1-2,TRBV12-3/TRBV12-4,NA,TGTGCCAGCAGTTTCTGGACAGGGGGAAGGGGGACCTATGGCTACACCTTC,CASSFWTGGRGTYGYTF
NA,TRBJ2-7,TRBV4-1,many,TGCGCCAGCAGCCCCCGGGACACGTCCTACGAGCAGTACTTC,CASSPRDTSYEQYF
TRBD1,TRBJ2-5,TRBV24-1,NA,TGTGCCACCAGTGATCGAACCCGGGGACAGGGAGGAAAGACCCAGTACTTC,CATSDRTRGQGGKTQYF
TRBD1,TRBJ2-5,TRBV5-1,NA,TGCGCCAGCAGCTATACAGGGGGCGGAGAGACCCAGTACTTC,CASSYTGGGETQYF
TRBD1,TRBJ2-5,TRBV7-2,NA,TGTGCCAGCAGCCCGAGGTCAGGGGGAGAGACCCAGTACTTC,CASSPRSGGETQYF
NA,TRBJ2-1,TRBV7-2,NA,TGTGCCAGCAGCCCCAGGGGTTGGTCCAATGAGCAGTTCTTC,CASSPRGWSNEQFF
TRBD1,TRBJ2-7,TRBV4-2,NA,TGTGCCAGCAGCCATCCATTGGGGGTCGGGACAGACAACTACGAGCAGTACTTC,CASSHPLGVGTDNYEQYF
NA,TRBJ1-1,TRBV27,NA,TGTGCCAGCAGTTTTGTAAAGAACACTGAAGCTTTCTTT,CASSFVKNTEAFF
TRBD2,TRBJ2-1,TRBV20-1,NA,TGCAGTGCAAATAGCGGGGGGCCCTACAATGAGCAGTTCTTC,CSANSGGPYNEQFF
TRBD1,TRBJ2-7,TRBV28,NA,TGTGCCAGCAGTGACCTGGGACAGCTATATACCTTCTTCCCATACTACGAGCAGTACTTC,CASSDLGQLYTFFPYYEQYF
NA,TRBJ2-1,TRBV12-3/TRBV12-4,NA,TGTGCCAGCAGTTTAGGGGGGAGGTCCTACAATGAGCAGTTCTTC,CASSLGGRSYNEQFF
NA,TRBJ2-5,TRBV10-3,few,TGTGCCATCAGTGAGGCCGCCGGGCAGAAAGAGACCCAGTACTTC,CAISEAAGQKETQYF
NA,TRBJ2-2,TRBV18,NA,TGTGCCAGCTCACTCCGGACAGAAAACACCGGGGAGCTGTTTTTT,CASSLRTENTGELFF
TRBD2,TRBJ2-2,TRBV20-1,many,TGCAGTGCTAGAGATGTGGGTAGCGGGAGTGGGACCGGGGAGCTGTTTTTT,CSARDVGSGSGTGELFF
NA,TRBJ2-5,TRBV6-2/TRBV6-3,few,TGTGCCAGCAGAACCAGATCACGCGGGACCCAGTACTTC,CASRTRSRGTQYF
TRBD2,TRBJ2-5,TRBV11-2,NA,TGTGCCAGCAGCTTTGGCGGGGGGCCCCAAGAGACCCAGTACTTC,CASSFGGGPQETQYF
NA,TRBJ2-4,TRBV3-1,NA,TGTGCCAGCACCGAGACCTTAGCCAAAAACATTCAGTACTTC,CASTETLAKNIQYF
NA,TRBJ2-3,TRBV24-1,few,TGTGCCACCAGTTCCCGATGGGGGGACGATACGCAGTATTTT,CATSSRWGDDTQYF
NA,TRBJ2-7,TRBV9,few,TGTGCCAGCAGCGTAGCTCACGGTCCCTACGAGCAGTACTTC,CASSVAHGPYEQYF
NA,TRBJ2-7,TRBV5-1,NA,TGCGCCAGCAGCTTGGACGGGACTTCAAGCTCCTACGAGCAGTACTTC,CASSLDGTSSSYEQYF
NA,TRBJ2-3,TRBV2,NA,TGTGCCAGCAGTGAACAGGGGTTTGGGTCCACAGATACGCAGTATTTT,CASSEQGFGSTDTQYF
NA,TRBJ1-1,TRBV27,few,TGTGCCAGCAGTCTCGGCGCGGGCTCTGAAGCTTTCTTT,CASSLGAGSEAFF
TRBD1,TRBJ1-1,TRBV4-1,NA,TGCGCCAGCAGCCAAGGGGGGACAGGAGGAACTGAAGCTTTCTTT,CASSQGGTGGTEAFF
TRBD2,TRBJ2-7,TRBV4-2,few,TGTGCCAGCAGCCAAGATCTGGGGACGGGGGGGGTCTCCTACGAGCAGTACTTC,CASSQDLGTGGVSYEQYF
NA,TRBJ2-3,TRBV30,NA,TGTGCCTGGGGGGGGTCGGATACGCAGTATTTT,CAWGGSDTQYF
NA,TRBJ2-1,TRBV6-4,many,TGTGCCAGCAGTGACTTCAGGGGTGGTGTGAATGAGCAGTTCTTC,CASSDFRGGVNEQFF
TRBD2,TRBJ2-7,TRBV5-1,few,TGCGCCAGCAGCGGCGGGGGGGCCAGGGACGAGCAGTACTTC,CASSGGGARDEQYF
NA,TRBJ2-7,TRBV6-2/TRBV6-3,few,TGTGCCAGCAGCACGGGACCCCCTCGGGGCTACGAGCAGTACTTC,CASSTGPPRGYEQYF
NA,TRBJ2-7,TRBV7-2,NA,TGTGCCAGCAGTCCAAGAGTGGGGTCCTCCTACGAGCAGTACTTC,CASSPRVGSSYEQYF
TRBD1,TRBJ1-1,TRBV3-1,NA,TGTGCCAGCACCCCGGGACAGGACCACACTGAAGCTTTCTTT,CASTPGQDHTEAFF
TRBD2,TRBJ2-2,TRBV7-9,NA,TGTGCCAGCAGCTCCCCCCTGGACAGCGGGGGATCGAACACCGGGGAGCTGTTTTTT,CASSSPLDSGGSNTGELFF
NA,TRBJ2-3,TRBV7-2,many,TGCGCCAGCAGCAGGGGAGATACGCAGTATTTT,CASSRGDTQYF
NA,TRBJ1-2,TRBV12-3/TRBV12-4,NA,TGTGCCAGCAGACACCAGAGGTCCTATGGCTACACCTTC,CASRHQRSYGYTF
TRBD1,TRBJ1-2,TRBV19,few,TGTGCCAGTCCTCAGGGGGCGGTGGTTTACACCTTC,CASPQGAVVYTF
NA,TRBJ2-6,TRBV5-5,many,TGTGCCAGCAGCGCCACCGGGGGCAGCGGTGGGGCCAACGTCCTGACTTTC,CASSATGGSGGANVLTF
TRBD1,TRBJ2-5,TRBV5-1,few,TGCGCCAGCAGCTACGGGACAGCCGAAGAGACCCAGTACTTC,CASSYGTAEETQYF
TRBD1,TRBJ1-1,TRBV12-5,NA,TGTGCTACCTCGGACAGGGACACTGAAGCTTTCTTT,CATSDRDTEAFF
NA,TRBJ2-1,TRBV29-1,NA,TGCAGCGTTGAGGACGGCTACAATGAGCAGTTCTTC,CSVEDGYNEQFF
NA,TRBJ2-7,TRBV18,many,TGTGCCAGCTCACCACCCGGGACCGAAGGAGGAAGGCAGTACTTC,CASSPPGTEGGRQYF
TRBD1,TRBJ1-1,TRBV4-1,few,TGCGCCAGCAGCCCGCTCCGGGACAGCCGAATGAACACTGAAGCTTTCTTT,CASSPLRDSRMNTEAFF
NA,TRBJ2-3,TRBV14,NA,TGTGCCAGCAGCCACCGTGACCTGGATTCGCAGTATTTT,CASSHRDLDSQYF